These T cell receptor beta chains were read from a single sample in a study of blood T cell repertoires in COVID-19. TCRdb keeps only in-frame clones here, not all; method: immunoSEQ multiplex PCR. Among about 250,000 clones, 70% to 90% were seen once, and the ten largest hold about 3%. The source material was peripheral blood. These receptors were collected from a man younger than 30 with active or convalescent COVID-19. The CDR3 runs from the conserved cysteine through the conserved F or W. The order of the fields is V gene, J gene, D gene, clone size, CDR3 DNA, CDR3 protein. A D gene is named only where the DNA matches it firmly. Rows give clone size only sometimes, using once, few, many, or a class for an expanded clone.

v_call: TRBV28
j_call: TRBJ1-4
d_call: TRBD1
clone_size: -
cdr3_nt: TGTGCCAGCAGTTTTAGGGGGCTTGGGAATGAAAAACTGTTTTTT
cdr3_aa: CASSFRGLGNEKLFF

v_call: TRBV7-8
j_call: TRBJ1-2
d_call: TRBD1
clone_size: -
cdr3_nt: TGTGCCAGCAGCTCCAAGAACGGACAGGGGGCCCTAATCTTC
cdr3_aa: CASSSKNGQGALIF

v_call: TRBV4-3
j_call: TRBJ2-1
d_call: -
clone_size: -
cdr3_nt: TGCGCCAGCAGCCAAGATCTAGTGAAGACCGCAAATTCAAACAATGAGCAGTTCTTC
cdr3_aa: CASSQDLVKTANSNNEQFF

v_call: TRBV19
j_call: TRBJ1-2
d_call: TRBD1
clone_size: -
cdr3_nt: TGTGCCAGTAGTATACGAGACAGGGTCTATGGCTACACCTTC
cdr3_aa: CASSIRDRVYGYTF

v_call: TRBV7-9
j_call: TRBJ2-5
d_call: TRBD2
clone_size: -
cdr3_nt: TGTGCCAGCAGCTTAGGGACTAGCGGGAGGGAGACCCAGTACTTC
cdr3_aa: CASSLGTSGRETQYF

v_call: TRBV28
j_call: TRBJ1-6
d_call: -
clone_size: -
cdr3_nt: TGTGCCAGCAGAGGGGGGGGTTCACCCCTCCACTTT
cdr3_aa: CASRGGGSPLHF

v_call: TRBV28
j_call: TRBJ1-5
d_call: -
clone_size: -
cdr3_nt: TGTGCCAGCAGGCCAGCGCGGGAAGTACTTTCCCCGCCCCAGCATTTT
cdr3_aa: CASRPAREVLSPPQHF

v_call: TRBV28
j_call: TRBJ2-2
d_call: -
clone_size: -
cdr3_nt: TGTGCCAGCAGTTCCCTCACTGTAGCGGATCCGAACACCGGGGAGCTGTTTTTT
cdr3_aa: CASSSLTVADPNTGELFF

v_call: TRBV2
j_call: TRBJ2-5
d_call: -
clone_size: -
cdr3_nt: TGTGCCAGCAGTGAAGCGCAGATAGATTCGGGGACCCAGTACTTC
cdr3_aa: CASSEAQIDSGTQYF

v_call: TRBV6-4
j_call: TRBJ1-1
d_call: -
clone_size: -
cdr3_nt: TGTGCCAGCAGGGATCCACAGGGAGAGACTGAAGCTTTCTTT
cdr3_aa: CASRDPQGETEAFF

v_call: TRBV19
j_call: TRBJ2-2
d_call: -
clone_size: -
cdr3_nt: TGTGCCAGTAGTGGCTCACAGGGAATTGGTACCGGGGAGCTGTTTTTT
cdr3_aa: CASSGSQGIGTGELFF

v_call: TRBV14
j_call: TRBJ2-1
d_call: -
clone_size: -
cdr3_nt: TGTGCCAGCAGCCAAGGGAGGACAGCCGTCAATGAGCAGTTCTTC
cdr3_aa: CASSQGRTAVNEQFF

v_call: TRBV9
j_call: TRBJ1-3
d_call: -
clone_size: -
cdr3_nt: TGTGCCAGCAGCGTAGCTGGAGCTGGAAACACCATATATTTT
cdr3_aa: CASSVAGAGNTIYF

v_call: TRBV4-3
j_call: TRBJ2-1
d_call: TRBD2
clone_size: few
cdr3_nt: TGCGCCAGCAGCCAGCTAGCGGGGCCCGCCTACAATGAGCAGTTCTTC
cdr3_aa: CASSQLAGPAYNEQFF

v_call: TRBV28
j_call: TRBJ1-1
d_call: -
clone_size: -
cdr3_nt: TGTGCCAGCAAAATTATTACAGGGAAAACTGAAGCTTTCTTT
cdr3_aa: CASKIITGKTEAFF

v_call: TRBV7-2
j_call: TRBJ2-5
d_call: -
clone_size: -
cdr3_nt: TGTGCCAGCAGCCCACCCGGACTGCAAGAGACCCAGTACTTC
cdr3_aa: CASSPPGLQETQYF

v_call: TRBV19
j_call: TRBJ2-7
d_call: -
clone_size: -
cdr3_nt: TGTGCCAGTAGTTTGATGACAGCTTCCTACGAGCAGTACTTC
cdr3_aa: CASSLMTASYEQYF

v_call: TRBV12-3/TRBV12-4
j_call: TRBJ2-7
d_call: -
clone_size: -
cdr3_nt: TGTGCCAGCAGTTTTGGGAGCTCCTACGAGCAGTACTTC
cdr3_aa: CASSFGSSYEQYF

v_call: TRBV19
j_call: TRBJ2-2
d_call: TRBD2
clone_size: -
cdr3_nt: TGTGCCAGTAGTAGGAGGTCTAGCGGGGGACGCCCCGAGCTGTTTTTT
cdr3_aa: CASSRRSSGGRPELFF

v_call: TRBV5-6
j_call: TRBJ2-3
d_call: TRBD2
clone_size: -
cdr3_nt: TGTGCCAGCAGCTTGGGCGGGAGGACAGATACGCAGTATTTT
cdr3_aa: CASSLGGRTDTQYF

v_call: TRBV5-4
j_call: TRBJ2-5
d_call: TRBD2
clone_size: -
cdr3_nt: TGTGCCAGCAGCTTGGTTGATTTTGGGACTAGCGGATATCAAGAGACCCAGTACTTC
cdr3_aa: CASSLVDFGTSGYQETQYF

v_call: TRBV14
j_call: TRBJ1-1
d_call: -
clone_size: -
cdr3_nt: TGTGCCAGCAGCCAAGATCACGGGGGGCCTGATGAAGCTTTCTTT
cdr3_aa: CASSQDHGGPDEAFF

v_call: TRBV5-8
j_call: TRBJ1-6
d_call: -
clone_size: -
cdr3_nt: TGTGCCAGCAGTCCACAGGGTCTTAATTCACCCCTCCACTTT
cdr3_aa: CASSPQGLNSPLHF

v_call: TRBV15
j_call: TRBJ1-2
d_call: -
clone_size: -
cdr3_nt: TGTGCCACCAGCAGAGAAGGGGTGAGCGGCTACACCTTC
cdr3_aa: CATSREGVSGYTF

v_call: TRBV19
j_call: TRBJ2-3
d_call: -
clone_size: -
cdr3_nt: TGTGCCAGTAGTAGAGCGCTCACAGATACGCAGTATTTT
cdr3_aa: CASSRALTDTQYF

v_call: TRBV7-3
j_call: TRBJ1-2
d_call: TRBD1
clone_size: -
cdr3_nt: TGTGCCAGCAGCTCGACAGGGTTGGGTGGCTACACCTTC
cdr3_aa: CASSSTGLGGYTF

v_call: TRBV27
j_call: TRBJ1-6
d_call: -
clone_size: -
cdr3_nt: TGTGCCAGCAGTTTAACCTGGGCGCATCCCCTCCACTTT
cdr3_aa: CASSLTWAHPLHF

v_call: TRBV25-1
j_call: TRBJ2-7
d_call: -
clone_size: -
cdr3_nt: TGTGCCAGCAGTCGTAGATACGAGCAGTACTTC
cdr3_aa: CASSRRYEQYF

v_call: TRBV15
j_call: TRBJ1-2
d_call: TRBD1
clone_size: -
cdr3_nt: TGTGCCACCAGCAGAACCCCGGACAGGAACTATGGCTACACCTTC
cdr3_aa: CATSRTPDRNYGYTF

v_call: TRBV3-1/TRBV3-2
j_call: TRBJ2-2
d_call: -
clone_size: -
cdr3_nt: TGTGCCAGCAGCCAAGATGAGAGAGTTATCGGGGAGCTGTTTTTT
cdr3_aa: CASSQDERVIGELFF

v_call: TRBV7-2
j_call: TRBJ2-2
d_call: -
clone_size: -
cdr3_nt: TGTGCCAGCAGCTTATCAGCACAGGGAAAAACCGGGGAGCTGTTTTTT
cdr3_aa: CASSLSAQGKTGELFF

v_call: TRBV19
j_call: TRBJ1-5
d_call: TRBD1
clone_size: -
cdr3_nt: TGTGCCAGTAGTCCCAGCTCCCCTGGACAGGGGAGTGGACAGCCCCAGCATTTT
cdr3_aa: CASSPSSPGQGSGQPQHF

v_call: TRBV6-6
j_call: TRBJ1-3
d_call: TRBD1
clone_size: -
cdr3_nt: TGTGCCAGCAGCAAAACAGGGGGATCTGGAAACACCATATATTTT
cdr3_aa: CASSKTGGSGNTIYF